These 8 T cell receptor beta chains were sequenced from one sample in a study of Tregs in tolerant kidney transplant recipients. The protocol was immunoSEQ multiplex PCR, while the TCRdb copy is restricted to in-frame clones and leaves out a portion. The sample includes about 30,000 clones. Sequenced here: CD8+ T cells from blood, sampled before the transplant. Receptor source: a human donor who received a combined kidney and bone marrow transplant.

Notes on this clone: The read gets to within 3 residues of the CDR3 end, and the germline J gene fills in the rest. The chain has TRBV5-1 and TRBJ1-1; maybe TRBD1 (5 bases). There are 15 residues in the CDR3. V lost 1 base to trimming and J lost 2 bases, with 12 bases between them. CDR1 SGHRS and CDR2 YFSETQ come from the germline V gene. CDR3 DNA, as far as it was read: TGCGCCAGCAGCTTGAAGCAGGGAACTAACACTGAA. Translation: CASSLKQGTNTE. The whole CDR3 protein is CASSLKQGTNTEAFF.

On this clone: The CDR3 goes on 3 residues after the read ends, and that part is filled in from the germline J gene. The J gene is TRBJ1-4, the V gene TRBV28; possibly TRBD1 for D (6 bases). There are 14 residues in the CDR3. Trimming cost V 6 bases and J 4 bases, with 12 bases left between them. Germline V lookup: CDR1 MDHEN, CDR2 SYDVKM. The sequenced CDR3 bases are TGTGCCAGCAGCCTGGAGGGGGATAATGAAAAA. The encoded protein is CASSLEGDNEK. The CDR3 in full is CASSLEGDNEKLFF.

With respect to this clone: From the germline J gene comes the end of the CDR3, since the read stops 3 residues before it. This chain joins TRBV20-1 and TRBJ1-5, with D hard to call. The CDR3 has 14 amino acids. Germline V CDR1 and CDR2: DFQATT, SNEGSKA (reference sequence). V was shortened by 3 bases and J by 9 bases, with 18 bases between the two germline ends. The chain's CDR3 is CSASRERIEGPQHF. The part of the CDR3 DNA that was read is TGCAGTGCTAGTAGAGAACGTATCGAGGGGCCC.

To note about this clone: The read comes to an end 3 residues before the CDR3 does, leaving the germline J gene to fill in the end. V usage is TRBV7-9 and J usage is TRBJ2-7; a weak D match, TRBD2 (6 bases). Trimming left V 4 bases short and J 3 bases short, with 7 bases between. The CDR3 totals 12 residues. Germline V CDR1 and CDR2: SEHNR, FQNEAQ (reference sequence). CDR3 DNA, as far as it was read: TGTGCCAGCAGCTCGGGGGTCTACGAG. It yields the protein CASSSGVYE. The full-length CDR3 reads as CASSSGVYEQYF.

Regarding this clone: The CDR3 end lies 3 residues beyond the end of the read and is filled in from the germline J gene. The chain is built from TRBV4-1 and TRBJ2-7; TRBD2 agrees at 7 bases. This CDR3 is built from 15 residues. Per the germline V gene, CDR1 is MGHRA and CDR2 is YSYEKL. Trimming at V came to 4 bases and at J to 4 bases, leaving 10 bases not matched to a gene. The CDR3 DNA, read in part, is TGCGCCAGCAGCCCCCTAGCGGAGATGGGGTACGAG. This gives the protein CASSPLAEMGYE. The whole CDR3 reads CASSPLAEMGYEQYF.

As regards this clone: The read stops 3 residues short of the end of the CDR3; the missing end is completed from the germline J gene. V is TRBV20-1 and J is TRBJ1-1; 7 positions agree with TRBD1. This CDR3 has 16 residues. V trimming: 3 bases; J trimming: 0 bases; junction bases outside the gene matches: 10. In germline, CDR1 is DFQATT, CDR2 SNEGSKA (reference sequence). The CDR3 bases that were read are TGCAGTGCTAGGAGCCGACAGGGATCCATGAACACTGAA. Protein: CSARSRQGSMNTE. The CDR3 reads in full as CSARSRQGSMNTEAFF.

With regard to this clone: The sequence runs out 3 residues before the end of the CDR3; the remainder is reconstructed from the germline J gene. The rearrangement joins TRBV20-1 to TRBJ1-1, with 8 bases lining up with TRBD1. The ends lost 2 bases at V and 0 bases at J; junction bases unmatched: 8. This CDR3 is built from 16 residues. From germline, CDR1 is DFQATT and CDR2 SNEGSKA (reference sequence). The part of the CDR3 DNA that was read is TGCAGTGCTAGACTCCAGGGGGCCCTACTGAACACTGAA. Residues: CSARLQGALLNTE. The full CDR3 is CSARLQGALLNTEAFF.

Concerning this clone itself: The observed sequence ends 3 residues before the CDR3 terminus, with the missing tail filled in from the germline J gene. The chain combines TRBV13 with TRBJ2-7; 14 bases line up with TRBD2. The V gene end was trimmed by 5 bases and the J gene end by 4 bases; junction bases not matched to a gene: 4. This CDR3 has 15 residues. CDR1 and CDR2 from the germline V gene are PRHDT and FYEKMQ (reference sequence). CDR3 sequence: CASSLGLAGGYEQYF. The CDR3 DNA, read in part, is TGTGCCAGCAGCCTCGGACTAGCGGGAGGTTACGAG. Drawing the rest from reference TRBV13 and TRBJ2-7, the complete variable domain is AAGVIQSPRHLIKEKRETATLKCYPIPRHDTVYWYQQGPGQDPQFLISFYEKMQSDKGSIPDRFSAQQFSDYHSELNMSSLELGDSALYFCASSLGLAGGYEQYFGPGTRLTVT.